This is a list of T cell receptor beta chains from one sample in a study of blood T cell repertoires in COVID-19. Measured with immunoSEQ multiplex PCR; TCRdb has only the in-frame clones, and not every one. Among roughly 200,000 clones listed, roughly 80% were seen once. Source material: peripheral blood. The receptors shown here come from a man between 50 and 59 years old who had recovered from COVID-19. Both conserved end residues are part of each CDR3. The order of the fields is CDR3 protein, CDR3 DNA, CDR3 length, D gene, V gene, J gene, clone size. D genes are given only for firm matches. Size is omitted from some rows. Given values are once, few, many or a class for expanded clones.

CDR3: CASSQGKSEAFF; DNA: TGTGCCAGCAGCCAGGGGAAGTCTGAAGCTTTCTTT; length: 12; D: -; V: TRBV28; J: TRBJ1-1; size: few
CDR3: CSASAPLPGSGEQYF; DNA: TGCAGTGCTAGTGCCCCACTTCCGGGATCAGGCGAGCAGTACTTC; length: 15; D: -; V: TRBV20-1; J: TRBJ2-7; size: -
CDR3: CASSIEGGPYLNTGELFF; DNA: TGTGCCAGTAGTATAGAAGGGGGTCCCTATTTGAACACCGGGGAGCTGTTTTTT; length: 18; D: -; V: TRBV19; J: TRBJ2-2; size: -
CDR3: CASSPTTRVAEAFF; DNA: TGCGCCAGCTCTCCCACTACTCGAGTGGCTGAAGCTTTCTTT; length: 14; D: -; V: TRBV5-1; J: TRBJ1-1; size: -
CDR3: CASSQTGDTEAFF; DNA: TGTGCCAGTAGCCAAACAGGGGACACTGAAGCTTTCTTT; length: 13; D: TRBD1; V: TRBV19; J: TRBJ1-1; size: -
CDR3: CASSLFSRRAEAFF; DNA: TGTGCCAGCAGCTTATTTTCCAGGCGAGCTGAAGCTTTCTTT; length: 14; D: -; V: TRBV7-2; J: TRBJ1-1; size: -
CDR3: CASSLEGWTEAFF; DNA: TGTGCCAGCAGCTTAGAGGGATGGACTGAAGCTTTCTTT; length: 13; D: -; V: TRBV5-4; J: TRBJ1-1; size: -
CDR3: CASSPGQDGEQFF; DNA: TGTGCCAGCAGCCCTGGACAGGACGGTGAGCAGTTCTTC; length: 13; D: TRBD1; V: TRBV7-9; J: TRBJ2-1; size: -
CDR3: CASSLISGLAYNEQFF; DNA: TGTGCCAGCAGCTTAATATCTGGACTAGCTTACAATGAGCAGTTCTTC; length: 16; D: TRBD2; V: TRBV7-3; J: TRBJ2-1; size: -
CDR3: CASSPGQSSGNTIYF; DNA: TGTGCCAGCTCACCTGGACAGAGCTCTGGAAACACCATATATTTT; length: 15; D: -; V: TRBV18; J: TRBJ1-3; size: -
CDR3: CASSRSGGSMGKNIQYF; DNA: TGCGCCAGCAGCCGGTCAGGGGGTTCTATGGGCAAAAACATTCAGTACTTC; length: 17; D: TRBD1; V: TRBV5-1; J: TRBJ2-4; size: few
CDR3: CASSLTGVSTEAFF; DNA: TGTGCCAGCAGCTTGACAGGGGTGTCCACTGAAGCTTTCTTT; length: 14; D: TRBD1; V: TRBV5-5; J: TRBJ1-1; size: -
CDR3: CASSLTSGSLQETQYF; DNA: TGTGCCAGCAGTCTGACTAGCGGGAGCCTACAAGAGACCCAGTACTTC; length: 16; D: TRBD2; V: TRBV3-1/TRBV3-2; J: TRBJ2-5; size: -
CDR3: CASSLGGSASSTQYF; DNA: TGTGCCAGCAGCTTAGGAGGTAGCGCGAGCTCTACGCAGTATTTT; length: 15; D: -; V: TRBV7-2; J: TRBJ2-3; size: -
CDR3: CASSLDMYEQYF; DNA: TGTGCCAGCAGCTTAGATATGTACGAGCAGTACTTC; length: 12; D: -; V: TRBV13; J: TRBJ2-7; size: -
CDR3: CASSGGGGPRGNDEQFF; DNA: TGTGCCAGCAGTGGCGGGGGCGGCCCTAGGGGTAACGATGAGCAGTTCTTC; length: 17; D: -; V: TRBV7-2; J: TRBJ2-1; size: -
CDR3: CAWSVFSGREQYF; DNA: TGTGCCTGGAGTGTATTCTCAGGGCGGGAGCAGTACTTC; length: 13; D: -; V: TRBV30; J: TRBJ2-7; size: -
CDR3: CASSVNSFSGNTIYF; DNA: TGTGCCAGCAGCGTAAACTCGTTCTCTGGAAACACCATATATTTT; length: 15; D: -; V: TRBV9; J: TRBJ1-3; size: -
CDR3: CASSPGQGYNSPLHF; DNA: TGTGCCAGCAGCCCCGGACAGGGGTATAATTCACCCCTCCACTTT; length: 15; D: TRBD1; V: TRBV9; J: TRBJ1-6; size: -
CDR3: CATHPGQSYYEQYF; DNA: TGTGCCACCCATCCGGGACAGTCATACTACGAGCAGTACTTC; length: 14; D: TRBD1; V: TRBV10-3; J: TRBJ2-7; size: few
CDR3: CASSGQGYQETQYF; DNA: TGTGCCAGCAGCGGACAGGGCTACCAAGAGACCCAGTACTTC; length: 14; D: TRBD1; V: TRBV28; J: TRBJ2-5; size: -
CDR3: CASSPREREGLSDTQYF; DNA: TGTGCCAGCTCACCACGTGAGCGGGAGGGCCTTTCAGATACGCAGTATTTT; length: 17; D: TRBD2; V: TRBV18; J: TRBJ2-3; size: -
CDR3: CASGRGGRETQYF; DNA: TGTGCCAGCGGGCGGGGGGGACGAGAGACCCAGTACTTC; length: 13; D: TRBD2; V: TRBV27; J: TRBJ2-5; size: -
CDR3: CASSPRTSGSREQYF; DNA: TGTGCCAGCTCACCCAGGACTAGCGGGAGTCGTGAGCAGTACTTC; length: 15; D: TRBD2; V: TRBV18; J: TRBJ2-7; size: -
CDR3: CASTSSYGEDCTEAFF; DNA: TGTGCCAGCACTAGTAGTTACGGGGAAGACTGCACTGAAGCTTTCTTT; length: 16; D: -; V: TRBV21-1; J: TRBJ1-1; size: -
CDR3: CASSDSGLTSYEQYF; DNA: TGTGCCAGCAGTGATTCCGGACTCACCTCCTACGAGCAGTACTTC; length: 15; D: -; V: TRBV2; J: TRBJ2-7; size: -
CDR3: CASSLEARGWEKLFF; DNA: TGTGCCAGCAGTTTAGAGGCCCGGGGATGGGAAAAACTGTTTTTT; length: 15; D: -; V: TRBV27; J: TRBJ1-4; size: -
CDR3: CASSSGQEGYTF; DNA: TGCGCCAGCAGCTCTGGACAGGAGGGCTACACCTTC; length: 12; D: TRBD1; V: TRBV5-1; J: TRBJ1-2; size: -
CDR3: CASSLAFMEGSNTEAFF; DNA: TGTGCCAGCAGCTTAGCGTTCATGGAGGGTTCGAACACTGAAGCTTTCTTT; length: 17; D: -; V: TRBV7-9; J: TRBJ1-1; size: -
CDR3: CASSQLTPYEQYF; DNA: TGTGCCAGCAGCCAACTGACACCCTACGAGCAGTACTTC; length: 13; D: -; V: TRBV7-2; J: TRBJ2-7; size: -
CDR3: CASSLGGRGPTDTQYF; DNA: TGTGCCAGCAGTTTAGGAGGGAGGGGCCCCACAGATACGCAGTATTTT; length: 16; D: TRBD2; V: TRBV27; J: TRBJ2-3; size: once
CDR3: CASSQRAGDVGELFF; DNA: TGTGCCAGCAGCCAACGAGCGGGAGATGTCGGGGAGCTGTTTTTT; length: 15; D: TRBD2; V: TRBV4-2; J: TRBJ2-2; size: -
CDR3: CASKQGQGSYEQYF; DNA: TGTGCCAGCAAACAAGGACAGGGTTCGTACGAGCAGTACTTC; length: 14; D: TRBD1; V: TRBV27; J: TRBJ2-7; size: -
CDR3: CASSSPGGTQYF; DNA: TGTGCCAGCAGCTCCCCCGGAGGTACGCAGTATTTT; length: 12; D: -; V: TRBV11-2; J: TRBJ2-3; size: -
CDR3: CSVPTGLNTGELFF; DNA: TGCAGCGTTCCGACAGGGCTTAACACCGGGGAGCTGTTTTTT; length: 14; D: TRBD1; V: TRBV29-1; J: TRBJ2-2; size: -
CDR3: CASSSAYEQYF; DNA: TGTGCCAGCAGCTCAGCCTACGAGCAGTACTTC; length: 11; D: -; V: TRBV11-2; J: TRBJ2-7; size: many
CDR3: CASSPYRGSEQYF; DNA: TGTGCCAGCAGCCCCTACAGGGGTAGCGAGCAGTACTTC; length: 13; D: TRBD1; V: TRBV7-2; J: TRBJ2-7; size: -
CDR3: CASRPDRVDNEQFF; DNA: TGCGCCAGCAGGCCGGACAGGGTAGACAATGAGCAGTTCTTC; length: 14; D: TRBD1; V: TRBV5-1; J: TRBJ2-1; size: -
CDR3: CASSGVLAGYNEQFF; DNA: TGTGCCAGCAGCGGGGTACTAGCGGGTTACAATGAGCAGTTCTTC; length: 15; D: TRBD2; V: TRBV2; J: TRBJ2-1; size: -
CDR3: CASSQEDGVNTEAFF; DNA: TGTGCCAGCAGCCAAGAGGACGGGGTGAACACTGAAGCTTTCTTT; length: 15; D: -; V: TRBV4-2; J: TRBJ1-1; size: once
CDR3: CASSIDRGQLFRGYTF; DNA: TGTGCCAGTAGTATTGACAGGGGCCAACTCTTCCGGGGCTACACCTTC; length: 16; D: TRBD1; V: TRBV19; J: TRBJ1-2; size: -
CDR3: CASSVTNYGYTF; DNA: TGTGCCAGCAGTGTAACTAACTATGGCTACACCTTC; length: 12; D: -; V: TRBV12-3/TRBV12-4; J: TRBJ1-2; size: -
CDR3: CASGDLGGYEQYF; DNA: TGTGCTAGTGGAGACCTCGGCGGCTACGAGCAGTACTTC; length: 13; D: -; V: TRBV12-5; J: TRBJ2-7; size: -
CDR3: CATSDLKETQYF; DNA: TGTGCCACCAGTGACTTAAAAGAGACCCAGTACTTC; length: 12; D: -; V: TRBV24-1; J: TRBJ2-5; size: -
CDR3: CASRMTSGRTSDTQYF; DNA: TGTGCCAGCAGGATGACTAGCGGGAGGACTTCAGATACGCAGTATTTT; length: 16; D: TRBD2; V: TRBV9; J: TRBJ2-3; size: -
CDR3: CASSPWTGGKSEQYF; DNA: TGCGCCAGCAGCCCCTGGACAGGGGGCAAATCCGAGCAGTACTTC; length: 15; D: TRBD1; V: TRBV5-1; J: TRBJ2-7; size: -
CDR3: CASRNRELNTEAFF; DNA: TGCGCCAGCAGAAACAGGGAGTTGAACACTGAAGCTTTCTTT; length: 14; D: -; V: TRBV5-1; J: TRBJ1-1; size: -
CDR3: CAWSVRSPAKSEKLFF; DNA: TGTGCCTGGAGTGTACGTTCGCCCGCTAAGAGTGAAAAACTGTTTTTT; length: 16; D: -; V: TRBV30; J: TRBJ1-4; size: -
CDR3: CASGLETGTGEQETQYF; DNA: TGTGCTAGTGGTTTGGAAACCGGGACAGGAGAACAAGAGACCCAGTACTTC; length: 17; D: TRBD1; V: TRBV12-5; J: TRBJ2-5; size: -
CDR3: CASSQSRSSNQPQHF; DNA: TGCGCCAGCAGCCAGTCTCGGTCCTCTAATCAGCCCCAGCATTTT; length: 15; D: -; V: TRBV4-3; J: TRBJ1-5; size: -
CDR3: CASRSGGYGYTF; DNA: TGTGCCAGCAGGTCAGGGGGTTATGGCTACACCTTC; length: 12; D: TRBD1; V: TRBV28; J: TRBJ1-2; size: -
CDR3: CASSQDITDKSYGYTF; DNA: TGCGCCAGCAGCCAAGATATTACCGACAAGAGCTATGGCTACACCTTC; length: 16; D: -; V: TRBV4-3; J: TRBJ1-2; size: -
CDR3: CASSPRTGGDSPLHF; DNA: TGTGCCAGCAGCCCCCGGACAGGGGGTGATTCACCCCTCCACTTT; length: 15; D: TRBD1; V: TRBV7-9; J: TRBJ1-6; size: -